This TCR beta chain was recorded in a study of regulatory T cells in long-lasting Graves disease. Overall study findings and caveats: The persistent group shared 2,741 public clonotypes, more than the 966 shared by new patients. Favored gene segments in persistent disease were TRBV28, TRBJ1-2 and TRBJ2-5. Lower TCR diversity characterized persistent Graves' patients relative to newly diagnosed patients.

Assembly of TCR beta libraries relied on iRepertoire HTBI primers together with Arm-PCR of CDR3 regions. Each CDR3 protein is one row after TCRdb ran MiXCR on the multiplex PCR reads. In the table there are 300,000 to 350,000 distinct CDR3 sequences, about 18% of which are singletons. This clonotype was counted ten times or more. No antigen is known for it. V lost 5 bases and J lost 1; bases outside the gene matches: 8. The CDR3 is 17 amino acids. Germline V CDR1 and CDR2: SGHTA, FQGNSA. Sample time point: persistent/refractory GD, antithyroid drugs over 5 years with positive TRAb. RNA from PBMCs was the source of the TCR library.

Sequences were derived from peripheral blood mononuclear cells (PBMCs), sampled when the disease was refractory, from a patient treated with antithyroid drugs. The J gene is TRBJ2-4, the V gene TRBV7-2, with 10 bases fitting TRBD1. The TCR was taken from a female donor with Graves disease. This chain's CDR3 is CASSPRQGAVAKNIQYF. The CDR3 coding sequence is TGTGCCAGCAGCCCCCGACAGGGGGCAGTGGCCAAAAACATTCAGTACTTC.